The 27 T cell receptor beta chains in this list originate from one sample, sequenced in a study of shared clonotypes between healthy human individuals. The method was immunoSEQ multiplex PCR; TCRdb's version includes in-frame clones alone and lacks a portion of them. The top ten hold about 0.52% of the sample, which has 1,100,000 or so clones, 75% to 85% seen once. The sequencing input was memory CD4+ T cells from PBMCs. Indicated subset: CD45RA-negative fraction. The receptor set was obtained from a man younger than 30 in good health. Some clones in this sample may be carry-over from other donors' samples.

The chain carries TRBV5-4 and TRBJ2-3; tentative D call: TRBD2 (5 bases). CDR1 is SGHNT, CDR2 YYREEE, per germline (reference sequence). V gave up 3 bases and J gave up 0 bases, with 14 bases separating them. The CDR3 runs to 16 residues. CDR3 sequence: CASSSNQRTSTDTQYF. The CDR3 DNA reads TGTGCCAGCAGCTCCAACCAACGGACTAGCACAGATACGCAGTATTTT. Filled out from reference TRBV5-4 and TRBJ2-3, the complete variable domain reads ETGVTQSPTHLIKTRGQQVTLRCSSQSGHNTVSWYQQALGQGPQFIFQYYREEENGRGNFPPRFSGLQFPNYSSELNVNALELDDSALYLCASSSNQRTSTDTQYFGPGTRLTVL.

V and J are TRBV19 and TRBJ2-1, with 8 bases fitting TRBD2. The germline gives CDR1 LNHDA, CDR2 SQIVND (reference sequence). CDR3 length: 20 amino acids. V dropped 4 bases and J dropped 0; count of bases not matched to a gene: 17. The CDR3, as DNA: TGTGCCAGTAGTACCCCCGGCCGGTTTAGCGGGACCAGCTCCTACAATGAGCAGTTCTTC. Protein product: CASSTPGRFSGTSSYNEQFF.

In its sample, this clone was seen once. The chain combines TRBV28 with TRBJ2-5; the D gene is possibly TRBD1 (6 bases). The V gene lost 1 base and the J gene lost 1 base, with 16 bases spanning the gap. Germline CDR1 reads MDHEN; CDR2 reads SYDVKM. This CDR3 has 17 amino acids. Written as DNA, the CDR3 is TGTGCCAGCAGTTTATCCGGCTTTGCGGACAGCCAAGAGACCCAGTACTTC. Its protein is CASSLSGFADSQETQYF. Drawing the rest from reference TRBV28 and TRBJ2-5, the complete variable domain is DVKVTQSSRYLVKRTGEKVFLECVQDMDHENMFWYRQDPGLGLRLIYFSYDVKMKEKGDIPEGYSVSREKKERFSLILESASTNQTSMYLCASSLSGFADSQETQYFGPGTRLLVL.

On this clone: Other DNA variants within this sample encode the same CDR3. V gene TRBV7-3 combines with J gene TRBJ2-7; TRBD1 matches 10 bases. The junction had 7 bases not matched to a gene; V was cut back by 5 bases and J by 6 bases. The CDR3 runs to 14 residues. Germline assignment: CDR1 SGHTA and CDR2 FQGTGA. In DNA, the CDR3 is TGTGCCAGCAGCCCCTCGGGACAGGGGAGCGAGCAGTACTTC. Translation: CASSPSGQGSEQYF.

This chain joins TRBV14 and TRBJ1-1; a weak D match, TRBD1 (5 bases). Germline V lookup: CDR1 SGHDN, CDR2 FVKESK. With 4 bases removed from V and 9 bases from J, the gap between germline ends came to 18 bases. This CDR3 comprises 14 residues. CDR3 sequence (DNA): TGTGCCAGCAGCCGGGCCGCCTGGGGGTTGAAAGCTTTCTTT. The encoded protein is CASSRAAWGLKAFF.

This chain joins TRBV7-6 and TRBJ2-7; 8 bases agree with TRBD2. Germline trimming cut 1 base from V and 5 bases from J; bases unmatched to any gene: 13. From germline, CDR1 is SGHVS and CDR2 FNYEAQ. The CDR3 contains 17 residues. The CDR3 loop is CASSLGVTGGPQDEQYF. CDR3 coding DNA: TGTGCCAGCAGCTTAGGAGTGACGGGAGGGCCACAGGACGAGCAGTACTTC. The entire variable domain, with the rest obtained from reference TRBV7-6 and TRBJ2-7, is as follows: GAGVSQSPRYKVTKRGQDVALRCDPISGHVSLYWYRQALGQGPEFLTYFNYEAQQDKSGLPNDRFSAERPEGSISTLTIQRTEQRDSAMYRCASSLGVTGGPQDEQYFGPGTRLTVT.

This clone was detected only once. One junction end disagrees with the germline gene, perhaps due to a read error. The V and J genes are TRBV7-2 and TRBJ2-5; perhaps D is TRBD1 or TRBD2 (6 bases each). The length of the CDR3 is 15 residues. Germline V gene data show CDR1 as SGHTA and CDR2 as FQGNSA. CDR3 protein: CASSLRGTYQETQYF. Written as DNA, the CDR3 is TGTGCCAGCAGCTTAAGGGGGACTTACCAGGAGACCCAGTACTTC.

A note on this clone: At the DNA level, this CDR3 is encoded by other sequences in the same sample as well. The chain links TRBV4-2 to TRBJ2-7; D is perhaps TRBD1 or TRBD2 (5 bases each). V was cut by 1 base and J by 3 bases, with 10 bases left in between. The CDR3 covers 14 residues. CDR1 is LGHNA and CDR2 is YNFKEQ in the germline V gene. CDR3: CASSQGGGGYEQYF. CDR3 sequence (DNA): TGTGCCAGCAGCCAAGGGGGTGGGGGCTACGAGCAGTACTTC.

Regarding this clone: The same CDR3 is also encoded by other DNA sequences in this sample. The chain uses TRBV5-1 and TRBJ1-1; perhaps TRBD1 as D (6 bases). Trimming shortened V by 0 bases and J by 1 base, and 10 bases separated the two germline ends. The CDR3 is 15 residues long. Per germline, CDR1 SGHRS and CDR2 YFSETQ. CDR3 DNA: TGCGCCAGCAGCTTGGATGGGGGCTCGAACACTGAAGCTTTCTTT. The encoded protein is CASSLDGGSNTEAFF.

The chain is built from TRBV18 and TRBJ2-1; TRBD1 or TRBD2 may be the D gene (5 bases each). Germline-derived CDR1 and CDR2 are KGHSH and LQKENI. The CDR3 contains 13 residues. The ends were cut back, 3 bases at V and 13 bases at J, with 16 bases in the middle. CDR3 sequence reads: CASSPSWGNLQFF. DNA of the CDR3: TGTGCCAGCTCACCGTCCTGGGGGAATTTACAGTTCTTC.

Points on this clone: This CDR3 is also generated by other DNA sequences in the sample. The chain links TRBV28 to TRBJ1-5; 8 positions agree with TRBD1. The CDR3 totals 13 residues. J lost 4 bases, V lost 6 bases, and 2 bases had no gene match. Germline V CDR1 and CDR2: MDHEN, SYDVKM. The CDR3 nucleotides read TGTGCCAGCAGGCGACAGGGGAATCAGCCCCAGCATTTT. Its protein product is CASRRQGNQPQHF. Together with reference TRBV28 and TRBJ1-5, the CDR3 gives the full variable domain: DVKVTQSSRYLVKRTGEKVFLECVQDMDHENMFWYRQDPGLGLRLIYFSYDVKMKEKGDIPEGYSVSREKKERFSLILESASTNQTSMYLCASRRQGNQPQHFGDGTRLSIL.

The chain carries TRBV9 and TRBJ2-1; 7 nucleotides match TRBD1. The germline CDR1 and CDR2 sequences are SGDLS and YYNGEE. The CDR3 is 18 amino acids. After removal of 0 bases from V and 0 bases from J, the junction contained 9 bases not matched to a gene. Here the CDR3 reads CASSVGQGEIFSYNEQFF. The DNA of the CDR3 is TGTGCCAGCAGCGTAGGGCAGGGGGAAATTTTCTCCTACAATGAGCAGTTCTTC.

Many counts were recorded for this clone. The chain uses TRBV30 and TRBJ2-5; possibly TRBD2 for D (5 bases). The V and J ends lost 5 bases and 5 bases respectively, with 9 bases between them. The germline gives CDR1 GTSNPN, CDR2 SVGIG (reference sequence). The CDR3 has 11 amino acids. In DNA form, the CDR3 reads TGTGCCTGGGTGACTAAGGAGACCCAGTACTTC. As protein: CAWVTKETQYF.

This chain joins TRBV15 and TRBJ1-5, with D perhaps TRBD1 (6 bases). Germline V lookup: CDR1 LNHNV, CDR2 YYDKDF (reference sequence). V lost 1 base and J lost 0, with 19 bases in between. The CDR3 totals 19 residues. In DNA form, the CDR3 reads TGTGCCACCAGCAGAGGGACAGCACTCGTAGGGGGTAGCAATCAGCCCCAGCATTTT. Translated: CATSRGTALVGGSNQPQHF.

The rearrangement links TRBV28 to TRBJ2-7, with 10 nucleotides matching TRBD1. The trim removed 6 bases at V and 6 bases at J, leaving 11 bases unmatched. CDR1 MDHEN and CDR2 SYDVKM come from the germline V gene. The CDR3 is 15 amino acids. CDR3 bases: TGTGCCAGCAGAGACGGACAGGGGGTGACGGTCGAGCAGTACTTC. Its translation: CASRDGQGVTVEQYF.

In its sample, this clone was seen once. The chain couples TRBV5-4 to TRBJ2-7; maybe TRBD1 (6 bases). Deletions cut 0 bases from V and 6 bases from J, with 16 bases between. Germline V gene data show CDR1 as SGHNT and CDR2 as YYREEE (reference sequence). The CDR3 runs 15 residues. In DNA form, the CDR3 reads TGTGCCAGCAGCTTGGTTAAGGGTGAAGGGGGCGAGCAGTACTTC. Amino acid sequence: CASSLVKGEGGEQYF.

V is TRBV6-5 and J is TRBJ2-1; D ambiguous. With 2 bases removed from V and 0 bases from J, the gap between germline ends came to 8 bases. The CDR3 spans 15 residues. Germline V CDR1 and CDR2: MNHEY, SVGAGI. Here the CDR3 reads CASSYDGDSYNEQFF. The CDR3 nucleotides read TGTGCCAGCAGTTACGACGGAGACTCCTACAATGAGCAGTTCTTC.

As concerns this clone: Other DNA sequences in this sample translate to the same CDR3. The rearrangement joins TRBV2 to TRBJ1-5; D unresolved. V was clipped by 8 bases and J by 0 bases, with 8 bases between them. The length of the CDR3 is 13 residues. Germline V CDR1 and CDR2: SNHLY, FYNNEI. CDR3: CASGTLSNQPQHF. DNA of the CDR3: TGTGCCAGCGGAACACTTAGCAATCAGCCCCAGCATTTT.

V is TRBV6-6 and J is TRBJ2-5; D might be TRBD2 (5 bases). Germline CDR1 is MNHNY and CDR2 is SVGAGI (reference sequence). The germline V and J ends were trimmed by 0 bases and 7 bases, with 18 bases remaining between them. There are 16 residues in the CDR3. This CDR3 reads CASSYSQTHIGGTQYF. In nucleotides, the CDR3 is TGTGCCAGCAGTTACTCGCAGACTCACATAGGAGGGACCCAGTACTTC.

In this sample, this clone turned up a few times. This chain links TRBV4-1 with TRBJ2-7; a possible D gene is TRBD2 (6 bases). The V gene lost 1 base and the J gene lost 1 base, with 14 bases spanning the gap. This CDR3 region has 16 residues. Per germline, CDR1 MGHRA and CDR2 YSYEKL. CDR3 loop: CASSQGTGTLSYEQYF. DNA for the CDR3: TGCGCCAGCAGCCAAGGGACCGGGACTCTTTCCTACGAGCAGTACTTC.

The gene calls are TRBV14 and TRBJ2-7; D possibly corresponds to TRBD2 (6 bases). The CDR3 extends over 13 amino acids. The V gene's germline CDR1 is SGHDN and CDR2 FVKESK. V lost 10 bases to trimming and J lost 5 bases, with 18 bases between them. CDR3 in DNA: TGTGCCACCGAAGCCGGCGGGAACAACGAGCAGTACTTC. Encoded protein: CATEAGGNNEQYF.

In the case of this clone: Other DNA sequences within the sample encode an identical CDR3. The chain recombines TRBV18 with TRBJ1-1, with no clear D. This CDR3 has 12 amino acids. Germline loops: CDR1 KGHSH, CDR2 LQKENI. Deletions cut 2 bases from V and 8 bases from J, with 9 bases between. DNA for the CDR3: TGTGCCAGCTCACCAGCTGGAAGGGAAGCTTTCTTT. Translation gives CASSPAGREAFF.

This chain uses TRBV11-2 with TRBJ2-2; no firm D call. From germline, CDR1 is SGHAT and CDR2 FQNNGV. CDR3 size: 15 residues. Trimming stripped 1 base from V and 1 base from J, with 7 bases between. CDR3 sequence reads: CASSLAGRNTGELFF. The DNA for the CDR3 is TGTGCCAGCAGCTTAGCTGGCCGGAACACCGGGGAGCTGTTTTTT.

This clone was observed a handful of times. The chain combines TRBV6-6 with TRBJ2-3; TRBD2 might be the D (5 bases). V was clipped by 0 bases and J by 14 bases, with 21 bases between them. This CDR3 is built from 15 residues. Germline V lookup: CDR1 MNHNY, CDR2 SVGAGI (reference sequence). CDR3: CASSYSIGSGGISYF. The CDR3 coding sequence is TGTGCCAGCAGTTACTCGATAGGGAGCGGTGGTATTTCGTATTTT.

The genes are TRBV7-2 and TRBJ2-5; a weak D match, TRBD1 (5 bases). V was pared by 1 base and J by 3 bases, with 9 bases between. The CDR3 runs 14 residues. Germline V gene data show CDR1 as SGHTA and CDR2 as FQGNSA. CDR3 nucleotides: TGTGCCAGCAGCTTAGGACAAGGGGAAGAGACCCAGTACTTC. Amino acid sequence: CASSLGQGEETQYF.

V usage is TRBV5-1 and J usage is TRBJ2-7; D ambiguous. Trimming stripped 0 bases from V and 0 bases from J, with 10 bases between. The CDR3 contains 15 residues. Germline V gene lookup returns CDR1 SGHRS and CDR2 YFSETQ. CDR3 sequence: CASSLAVSLSYEQYF. The CDR3 DNA reads TGCGCCAGCAGCTTGGCAGTCAGCCTCTCCTACGAGCAGTACTTC.

This chain connects TRBV6-5 to TRBJ2-1, with 9 nucleotides matching TRBD2. After removal of 8 bases from V and 1 base from J, the junction contained 6 bases not matched to a gene. The CDR3 runs 15 residues. The V gene's germline CDR1 is MNHEY and CDR2 SVGAGI. In DNA, the CDR3 is TGTGCCAGCGGACGACTAGCGGCGTCCTACAATGAGCAGTTCTTC. This sequence encodes CASGRLAASYNEQFF.